Shown below are 12 T cell receptor beta chains from a single sample sequenced in a study of cytomegalovirus exposure and HLA in healthy donors. The PCR used 60 Vbeta and 13 Jbeta primers. Sequencing was performed with immunoSEQ multiplex PCR; in TCRdb, only in-frame clones are kept and a portion is missing. The sample records about 76,000 clones, about 69% being singletons. The sample consisted of PBMCs. These receptors all come from a woman aged 40-49 years in good health and CMV-seropositive.

The chain is built from TRBV5-1 and TRBJ2-7; TRBD2 matches 9 bases. CDR1 and CDR2 (germline): SGHRS, YFSETQ. This CDR3 spans 17 amino acids. V lost 0 bases to trimming and J lost 3 bases; unmatched junction nucleotides: 10. As DNA, the CDR3 is TGCGCCAGCAGCTTGGCCGGCGCCGGACTAGCGAGCTACGAGCAGTACTTC. Its translation is CASSLAGAGLASYEQYF.

The chain uses TRBV2 and TRBJ2-5; 14 bases match TRBD2. After removal of 3 bases from V and 8 bases from J, the junction contained 8 bases not matched to a gene. CDR1 SNHLY and CDR2 FYNNEI come from the germline V gene. CDR3 size: 16 residues. The CDR3 is CASSEGTGTSGRTQYF. The CDR3 nucleotides are TGTGCCAGCAGTGAGGGGACTGGGACTAGCGGGAGAACCCAGTACTTC.

The J gene is TRBJ1-5, the V gene TRBV5-1; maybe TRBD1 (6 bases). CDR3 size: 13 residues. Germline loops: CDR1 SGHRS, CDR2 YFSETQ. With 7 bases removed from V and 5 bases from J, the gap between germline ends came to 13 bases. The CDR3 nucleotides read TGCGCCAGCCGCTATAGACAGGATCAGCCCCAGCATTTT. Amino acids: CASRYRQDQPQHF.

The chain links TRBV15 to TRBJ2-3, with 7 positions matching TRBD1. The V gene end was trimmed by 5 bases and the J gene end by 1 base; junction bases not matched to a gene: 3. Looked up from germline, CDR1 is LNHNV and CDR2 is YYDKDF (reference sequence). This CDR3 has 14 amino acids. The CDR3 nucleotides are TGTGCCACCAGCGGGGGACAGCGCACAGATACGCAGTATTTT. It is translated as CATSGGQRTDTQYF.

A few counts support this clone. V and J are TRBV7-9 and TRBJ2-7, with no clear D. CDR1 and CDR2 (germline): SEHNR, FQNEAQ (reference sequence). Trimming removed 5 bases from V and 3 bases from J, with 14 bases in between. This CDR3 has 14 amino acids. DNA of the CDR3: TGTGCCAGCAGCCAAAGGAGTTTAATCTACGAGCAGTACTTC. This translates into CASSQRSLIYEQYF. Using reference TRBV7-9 and TRBJ2-7 for the parts outside the CDR3, the full variable domain is DTGVSQNPRHKITKRGQNVTFRCDPISEHNRLYWYRQTLGQGPEFLTYFQNEAQLEKSRLLSDRFSAERPKGSFSTLEIQRTEQGDSAMYLCASSQRSLIYEQYFGPGTRLTVT.

The gene calls are TRBV5-1 and TRBJ1-4, with D hard to call. Germline V gene lookup returns CDR1 SGHRS and CDR2 YFSETQ. The V and J ends lost 1 base and 8 bases respectively, with 12 bases between them. This CDR3 comprises 14 residues. CDR3 in amino acids: CASSLSSAGEKLFF. The CDR3 bases are TGCGCCAGCAGCTTGTCTTCCGCGGGCGAAAAACTGTTTTTT.

This clone has just one count. This chain joins TRBV7-9 and TRBJ1-1, with unresolved D. CDR3 length equals 15 residues. The V gene lost 1 base and the J gene lost 0 bases, with 9 bases spanning the gap. The germline V gene encodes CDR1 SEHNR and CDR2 FQNEAQ (reference sequence). CDR3 protein: CASSLVSVLNTEAFF. CDR3 nucleotides: TGTGCCAGCAGCTTAGTTTCCGTATTGAACACTGAAGCTTTCTTT.

The chain's CDR3 is CASSQDTGGTYNEQFF. The CDR3 nucleotides read TGCGCCAGCAGCCAAGATACGGGGGGCACCTACAATGAGCAGTTCTTC. V usage is TRBV4-3 and J usage is TRBJ2-1; possible D gene TRBD2, 7 bases. Germline CDR1 is LGHNA and CDR2 is YSLEER. The ends were cut back, 0 bases at V and 2 bases at J, with 11 bases in the middle. This CDR3 has 16 residues.

The rearrangement links TRBV11-3 to TRBJ2-2; the D gene is possibly TRBD1 (6 bases). The length of the CDR3 is 13 residues. Trimming stripped 5 bases from V and 4 bases from J, with 8 bases between. From germline, CDR1 is SGHNT and CDR2 YENEEA. The CDR3 coding sequence is TGTGCCAGCAGCCCGGACAGCACCGGGGAGCTGTTTTTT. It translates to CASSPDSTGELFF. The variable domain in full, with the rest retrieved from reference TRBV11-3 and TRBJ2-2, is EAGVVQSPRYKIIEKKQPVAFWCNPISGHNTLYWYLQNLGQGPELLIRYENEEAVDDSQLPKDRFSAERLKGVDSTLKIQPAELGDSAVYLCASSPDSTGELFFGEGSRLTVL.

The chain has TRBV28 and TRBJ2-7; 7 nucleotides line up with TRBD2. CDR3 length equals 16 residues. V lost 6 bases and J lost 7; bases outside the gene matches: 18. Germline-derived CDR1 and CDR2 are MDHEN and SYDVKM. CDR3 amino acids: CASSLPVPAGLWEQYF. In nucleotides, the CDR3 is TGTGCCAGCAGCCTTCCTGTTCCAGCGGGATTGTGGGAGCAGTACTTC.

This chain uses TRBV27 with TRBJ2-7; 16 bases are a match to TRBD2. This CDR3 has 17 residues. Germline V lookup: CDR1 MNHEY, CDR2 SMNVEV (reference sequence). The trim removed 1 base at V and 6 bases at J, leaving 6 bases unmatched. DNA of the CDR3: TGTGCCAGCAGTTTATTCCCGGGACTAGCGGGAGGGCGCGAGCAGTACTTC. This codes for CASSLFPGLAGGREQYF.

The chain employs TRBV5-1 and TRBJ1-1, with D perhaps TRBD1 (5 bases). Trimming stripped 7 bases from V and 0 bases from J, with 7 bases between. The CDR3 loop spans 12 amino acids. The germline V gene has CDR1 SGHRS and CDR2 YFSETQ. The CDR3 sequence: CASRQLNTEAFF. CDR3 in DNA: TGCGCCAGCCGACAGCTGAACACTGAAGCTTTCTTT.